This T cell receptor beta chain was profiled in a study of shared clonotypes between healthy human individuals. Study overall: The cohort had two women and three men, ages 18 to 49.

This clone has a single count. The CDR3 is 14 amino acids. Trimming shortened V by 3 bases and J by 6 bases, and 11 bases separated the two germline ends. Germline-derived CDR1 and CDR2 are SGHTA and FQGNSA. Once extracted for a subset, genomic DNA was divided evenly among several immunoSEQ plates. Unsorted PBMC DNA went through sequencing on ten immunoSEQ deep assay plates. Repertoires were generated with immunoSEQ multiplex PCR, while TCRdb's copy carries only in-frame clones and drops some. Here the sample spans about 480,000 clones, 75% to 80% being singletons. This receptor was taken from a woman aged 40 to 49 in good health. Some clones in this sample may be carry-over from other donors' samples. The rearrangement joins TRBV7-2 to TRBJ2-2; no definite D call. Sequenced input: PBMCs. The DNA of the CDR3 is TGTGCCAGCAGCTTTGGGCCCGCCTCCGGGGAGCTGTTTTTT. Translated: CASSFGPASGELFF.